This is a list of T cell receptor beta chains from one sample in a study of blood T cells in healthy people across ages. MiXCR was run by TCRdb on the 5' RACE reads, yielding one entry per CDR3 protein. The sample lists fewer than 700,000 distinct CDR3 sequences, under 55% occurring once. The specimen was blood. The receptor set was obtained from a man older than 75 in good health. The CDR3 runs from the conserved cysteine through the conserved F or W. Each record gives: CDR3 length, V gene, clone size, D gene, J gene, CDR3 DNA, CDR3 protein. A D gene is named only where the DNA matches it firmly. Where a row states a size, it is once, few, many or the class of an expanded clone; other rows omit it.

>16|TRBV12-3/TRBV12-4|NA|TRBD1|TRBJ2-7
TGTGCCAGCAGTCCGGCCGGGACAGGGGGTATCTACGAGCAGTACTTC
CASSPAGTGGIYEQYF
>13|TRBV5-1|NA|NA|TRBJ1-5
TGCGCCAGCAGCGTGGTGTCGGATCAGCCCCAGCATTTT
CASSVVSDQPQHF
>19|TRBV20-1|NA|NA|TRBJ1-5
TGCAGTGCTAGCCCTGGCGGGTCGGTGTCTAGCCATAGCAATCAGCCCCAGCATTTT
CSASPGGSVSSHSNQPQHF
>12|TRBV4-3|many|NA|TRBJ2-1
TGTGCCAGCAGTTCAGGGGGGAATGAGCAGTTCTTC
CASSSGGNEQFF
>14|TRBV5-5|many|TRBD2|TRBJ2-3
TGTGCCAGCAGCTTCCTAGCGGGAGCAGATACGCAGTATTTT
CASSFLAGADTQYF
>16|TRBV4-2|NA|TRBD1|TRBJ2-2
TGTGCCAGCAGCCAAGTCGGGACAGGGATTACCGGGGAGCTGTTTTTT
CASSQVGTGITGELFF
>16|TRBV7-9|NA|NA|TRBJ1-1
TGTGCCAGCAGCCCCGCCCTACAGGGCAGGAACACTGAAGCTTTCTTT
CASSPALQGRNTEAFF
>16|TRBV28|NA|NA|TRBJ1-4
TGTGCCAGCAGTTTAATCAGTAGGGCAACTAATGAAAAACTGTTTTTT
CASSLISRATNEKLFF
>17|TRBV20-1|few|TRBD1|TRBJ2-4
TGCAGTGCTAGAAGCACAGGGGCCTCGATAGCCAAAAACATTCAGTACTTC
CSARSTGASIAKNIQYF
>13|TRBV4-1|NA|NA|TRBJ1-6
TGCGCCAGCAGCCAACAAAGGGATTCACCCCTCCACTTT
CASSQQRDSPLHF
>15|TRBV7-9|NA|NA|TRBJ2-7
TGTGCCAGCAACCGATCGGACAGGAATCCGGGAGGGCAGTACTTC
CASNRSDRNPGGQYF
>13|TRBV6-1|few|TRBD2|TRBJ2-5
TGTGCCAGCAGCGAGCGGGGTCCAGAGACCCAGTACTTC
CASSERGPETQYF
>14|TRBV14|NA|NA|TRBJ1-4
TGTGCCAGCAGCCTTAGGGCCCGCGGGGAAAAACTGTTTTTT
CASSLRARGEKLFF
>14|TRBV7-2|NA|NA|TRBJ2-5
TGTGCCAGCAGCGTCAGGACAGTTCCGCAGACCCGGTACTTC
CASSVRTVPQTRYF
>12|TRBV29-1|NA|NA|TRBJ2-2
TGCAGCGCAACCCAGAGTACCGGGGAGCTGTTTTTT
CSATQSTGELFF
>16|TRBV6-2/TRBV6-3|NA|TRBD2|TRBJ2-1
TGTGCCAGCAGCCGCGGGACTAGCGGGAGCGGCGATGAGCAGTTCTTC
CASSRGTSGSGDEQFF